Sequencing of this T cell receptor (beta chain) was carried out in a study of Ad26.COV2.S vaccination and SARS-CoV-2 variants. With respect to this clone: The target antigen is unknown.

The CDR3 length is 14 residues. Germline CDR1 SGDLS, CDR2 YYNGEE. V was shortened by 0 bases and J by 8 bases, with 12 bases between the two germline ends. The treatment here: 15 to 20 received Ad26.COV2.S at low or high dose, single or two shots; roughly five received placebo; per-sample allocation not given. After the first vaccine or placebo injection, samples were drawn on day 63. General study findings and limits: Placebo recipients showed lower spike-specific TCR breadth than vaccinees. Substantial response breadth was reportedly seen for spike-specific CD8+ and CD4+ T cells after vaccination.

Assay used: immunoSEQ multiplex PCR; TCRdb lists only in-frame clones, some missing. In the table there are about 350,000 clones, approximately 86% of which are singletons. This clonotype originated in a person aged 18 to 65 who received the Ad26.COV2.S COVID-19 vaccine or a placebo. Material: peripheral blood, obtained in a trial of Ad26.COV2.S vaccine versus placebo. The V and J genes are TRBV9 and TRBJ2-1; TRBD1 is a possible D gene (6 bases). This CDR3 is CASSVVGALDEQFF. CDR3 nucleotides: TGTGCCAGCAGCGTAGTGGGGGCCCTCGATGAGCAGTTCTTC. Drawing the rest from reference TRBV9 and TRBJ2-1, the complete variable domain is DSGVTQTPKHLITATGQRVTLRCSPRSGDLSVYWYQQSLDQGLQFLIQYYNGEERAKGNILERFSAQQFPDLHSELNLSSLELGDSALYFCASSVVGALDEQFFGPGTRLTVL.